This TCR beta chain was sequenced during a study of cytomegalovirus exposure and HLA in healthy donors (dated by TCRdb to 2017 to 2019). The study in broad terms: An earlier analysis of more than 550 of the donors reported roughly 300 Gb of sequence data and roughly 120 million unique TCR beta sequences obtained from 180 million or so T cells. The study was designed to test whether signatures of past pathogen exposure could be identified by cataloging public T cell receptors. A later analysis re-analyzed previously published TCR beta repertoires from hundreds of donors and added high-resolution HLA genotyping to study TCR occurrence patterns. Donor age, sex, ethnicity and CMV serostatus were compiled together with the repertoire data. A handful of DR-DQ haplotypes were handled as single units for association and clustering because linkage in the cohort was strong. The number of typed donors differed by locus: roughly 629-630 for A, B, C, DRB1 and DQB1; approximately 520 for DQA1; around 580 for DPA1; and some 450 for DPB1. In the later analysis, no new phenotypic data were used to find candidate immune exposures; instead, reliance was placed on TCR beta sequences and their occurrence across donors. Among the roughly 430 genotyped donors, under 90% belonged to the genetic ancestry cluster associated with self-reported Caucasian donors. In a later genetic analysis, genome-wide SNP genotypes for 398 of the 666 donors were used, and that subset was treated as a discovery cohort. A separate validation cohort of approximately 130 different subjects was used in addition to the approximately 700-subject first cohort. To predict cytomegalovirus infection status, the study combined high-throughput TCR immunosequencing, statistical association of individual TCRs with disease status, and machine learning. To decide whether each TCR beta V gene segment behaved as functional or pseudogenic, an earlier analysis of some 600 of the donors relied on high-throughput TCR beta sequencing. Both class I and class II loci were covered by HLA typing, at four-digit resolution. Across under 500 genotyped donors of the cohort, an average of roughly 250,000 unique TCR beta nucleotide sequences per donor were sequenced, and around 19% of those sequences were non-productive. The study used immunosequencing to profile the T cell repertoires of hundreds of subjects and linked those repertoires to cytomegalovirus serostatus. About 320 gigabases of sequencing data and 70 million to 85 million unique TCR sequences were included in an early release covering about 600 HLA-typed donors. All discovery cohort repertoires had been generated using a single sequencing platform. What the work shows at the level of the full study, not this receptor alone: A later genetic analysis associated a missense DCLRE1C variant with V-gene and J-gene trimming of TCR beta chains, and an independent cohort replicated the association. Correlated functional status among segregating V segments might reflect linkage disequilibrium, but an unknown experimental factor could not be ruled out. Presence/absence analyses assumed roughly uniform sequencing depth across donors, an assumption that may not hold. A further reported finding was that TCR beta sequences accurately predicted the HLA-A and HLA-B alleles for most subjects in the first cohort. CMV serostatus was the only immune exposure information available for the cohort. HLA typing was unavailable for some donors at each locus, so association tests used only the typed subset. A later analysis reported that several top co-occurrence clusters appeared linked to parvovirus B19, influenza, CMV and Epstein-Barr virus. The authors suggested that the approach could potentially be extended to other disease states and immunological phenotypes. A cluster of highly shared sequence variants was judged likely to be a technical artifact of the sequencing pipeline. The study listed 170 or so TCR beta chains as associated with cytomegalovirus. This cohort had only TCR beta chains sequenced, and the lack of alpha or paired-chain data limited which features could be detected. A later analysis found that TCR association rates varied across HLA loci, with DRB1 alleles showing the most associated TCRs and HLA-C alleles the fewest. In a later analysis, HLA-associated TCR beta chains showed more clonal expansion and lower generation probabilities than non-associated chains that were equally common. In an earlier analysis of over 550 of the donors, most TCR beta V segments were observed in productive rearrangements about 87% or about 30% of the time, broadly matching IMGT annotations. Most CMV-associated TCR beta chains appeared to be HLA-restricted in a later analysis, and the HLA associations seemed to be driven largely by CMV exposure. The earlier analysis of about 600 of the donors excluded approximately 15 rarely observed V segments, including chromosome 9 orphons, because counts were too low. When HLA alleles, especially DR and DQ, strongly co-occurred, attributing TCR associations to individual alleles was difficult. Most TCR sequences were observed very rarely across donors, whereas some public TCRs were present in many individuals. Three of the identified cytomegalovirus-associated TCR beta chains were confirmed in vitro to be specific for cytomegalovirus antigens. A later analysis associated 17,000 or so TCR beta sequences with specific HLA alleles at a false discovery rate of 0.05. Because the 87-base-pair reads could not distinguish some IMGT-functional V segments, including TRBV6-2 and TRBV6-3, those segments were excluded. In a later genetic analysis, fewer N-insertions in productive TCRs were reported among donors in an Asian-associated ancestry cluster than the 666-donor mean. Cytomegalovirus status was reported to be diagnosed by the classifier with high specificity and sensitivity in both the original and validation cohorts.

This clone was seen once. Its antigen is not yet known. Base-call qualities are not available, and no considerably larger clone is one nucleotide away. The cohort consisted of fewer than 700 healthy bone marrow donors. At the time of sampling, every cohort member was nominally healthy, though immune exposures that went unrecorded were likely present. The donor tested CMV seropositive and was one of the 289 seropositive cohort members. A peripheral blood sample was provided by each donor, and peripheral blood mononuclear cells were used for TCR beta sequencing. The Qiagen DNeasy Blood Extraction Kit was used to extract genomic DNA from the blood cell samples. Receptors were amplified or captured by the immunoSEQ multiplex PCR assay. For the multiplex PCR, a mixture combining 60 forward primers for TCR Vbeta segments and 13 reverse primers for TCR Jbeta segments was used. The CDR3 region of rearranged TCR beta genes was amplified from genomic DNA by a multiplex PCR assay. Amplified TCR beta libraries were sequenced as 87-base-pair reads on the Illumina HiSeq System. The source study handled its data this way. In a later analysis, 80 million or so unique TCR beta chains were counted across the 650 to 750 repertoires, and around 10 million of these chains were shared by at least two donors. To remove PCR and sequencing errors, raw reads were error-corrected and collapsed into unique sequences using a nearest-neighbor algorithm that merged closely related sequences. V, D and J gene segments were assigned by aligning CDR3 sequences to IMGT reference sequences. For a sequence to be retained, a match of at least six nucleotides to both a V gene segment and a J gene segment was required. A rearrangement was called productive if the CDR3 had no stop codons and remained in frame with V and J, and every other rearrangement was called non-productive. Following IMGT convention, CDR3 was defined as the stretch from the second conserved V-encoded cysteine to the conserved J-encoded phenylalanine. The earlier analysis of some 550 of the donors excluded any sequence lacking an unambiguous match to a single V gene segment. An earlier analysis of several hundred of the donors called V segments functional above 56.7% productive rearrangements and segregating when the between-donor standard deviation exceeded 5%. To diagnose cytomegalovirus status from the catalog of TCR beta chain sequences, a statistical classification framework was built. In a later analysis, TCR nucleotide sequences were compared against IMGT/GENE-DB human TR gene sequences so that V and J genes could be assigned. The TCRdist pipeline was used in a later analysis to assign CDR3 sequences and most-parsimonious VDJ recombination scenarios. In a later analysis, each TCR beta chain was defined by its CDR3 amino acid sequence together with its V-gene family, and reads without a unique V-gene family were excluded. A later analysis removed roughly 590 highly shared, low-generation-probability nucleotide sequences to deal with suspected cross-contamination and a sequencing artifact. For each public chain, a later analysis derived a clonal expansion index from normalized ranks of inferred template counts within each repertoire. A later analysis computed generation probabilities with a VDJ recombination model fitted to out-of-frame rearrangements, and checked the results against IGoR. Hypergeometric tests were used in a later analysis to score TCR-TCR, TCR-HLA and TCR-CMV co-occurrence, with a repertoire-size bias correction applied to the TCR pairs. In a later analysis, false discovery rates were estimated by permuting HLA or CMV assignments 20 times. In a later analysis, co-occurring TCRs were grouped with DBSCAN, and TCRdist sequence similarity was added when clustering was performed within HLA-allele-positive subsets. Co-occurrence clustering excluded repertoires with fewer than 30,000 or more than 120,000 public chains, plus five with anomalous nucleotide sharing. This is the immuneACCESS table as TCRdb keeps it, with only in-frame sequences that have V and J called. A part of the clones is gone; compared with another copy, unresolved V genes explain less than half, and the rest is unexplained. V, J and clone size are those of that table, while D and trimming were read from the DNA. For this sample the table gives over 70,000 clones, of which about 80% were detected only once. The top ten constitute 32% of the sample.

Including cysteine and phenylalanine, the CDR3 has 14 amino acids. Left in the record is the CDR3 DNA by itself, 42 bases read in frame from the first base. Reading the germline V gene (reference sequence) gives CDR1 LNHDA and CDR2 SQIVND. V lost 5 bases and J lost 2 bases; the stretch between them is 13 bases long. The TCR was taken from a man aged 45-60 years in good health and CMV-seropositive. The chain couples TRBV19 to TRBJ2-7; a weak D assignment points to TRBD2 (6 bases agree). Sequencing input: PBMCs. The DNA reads TGTGCCAGTAGTCATAGATCGGGAGCCTACGAGCAGTACTTC. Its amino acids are CASSHRSGAYEQYF.